This T cell receptor beta chain was identified in a study of neoadjuvant anti-PD-1 for oral cavity cancer. Libraries were prepared by immunoSEQ multiplex PCR; TCRdb keeps only in-frame clonotypes and omits some of them. The sample lists some 14,000 clones, more than 75% occurring once. The time point denotes: after neoadjuvant nivolumab, at surgical resection. PBMCs were not maintained or expanded in culture before analysis. V was clipped by 2 bases and J by 4 bases, with 6 bases between them. Per germline, CDR1 MNHEY and CDR2 SMNVEV (reference sequence). The CDR3 runs to 13 residues. General observations from the study: TCR analyses covered only a few patients per response group. PBMC Gini-index clonality exceeded responders' in non-responders post-nivolumab. Higher pretreatment blood Treg/Th17 ratios correlated with higher pretreatment blood and lower post-treatment tumor TCRbeta clonality.

The sample holds one count of this clone. Antigen specificity is unknown. This chain uses TRBV27 with TRBJ1-5, with no clear D. The specimen was PBMCs, collected after nivolumab (anti-PD-1) treatment. The TCR was taken from a person between 35 and 79 years old with oral cavity squamous cell carcinoma. The CDR3 here is CASSLGPNQPQHF. Written as DNA, the CDR3 is TGTGCCAGCAGTTTAGGGCCAAATCAGCCCCAGCATTTT.